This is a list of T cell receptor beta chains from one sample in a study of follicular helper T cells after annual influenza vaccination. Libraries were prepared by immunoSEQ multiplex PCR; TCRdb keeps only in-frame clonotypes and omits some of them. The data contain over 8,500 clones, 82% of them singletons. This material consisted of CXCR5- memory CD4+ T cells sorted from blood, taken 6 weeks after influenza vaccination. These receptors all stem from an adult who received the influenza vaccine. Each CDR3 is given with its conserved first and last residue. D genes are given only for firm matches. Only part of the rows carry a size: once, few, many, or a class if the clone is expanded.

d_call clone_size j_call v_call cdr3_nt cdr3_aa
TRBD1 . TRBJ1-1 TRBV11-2 TGTGCCAGCAGCCCGGGGACAGGCGGGAATCGGATAGCTTTCTTT CASSPGTGGNRIAFF
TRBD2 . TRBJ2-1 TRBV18 TGTGCCAGCTCACCAAGTCCCGGGACTAGCGGGGGGAAATCCTACAATGAGCAGTTCTTC CASSPSPGTSGGKSYNEQFF
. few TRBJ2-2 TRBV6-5 TGTGCCAGCAGTTACTCATTTGACACCGGGGAGCTGTTTTTT CASSYSFDTGELFF
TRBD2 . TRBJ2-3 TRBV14 TGTGCCAGCAGCCGACTAGCGGGAGTCGGAGATACGCAGTATTTT CASSRLAGVGDTQYF
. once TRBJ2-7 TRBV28 TGTGCCAGCAGTTACAGTAGCTCCTACGAGCAGTACTTC CASSYSSSYEQYF
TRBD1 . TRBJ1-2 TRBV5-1 TGCGCCAGCAGTTCTGGACAGGCGGGCTATGGCTACACCTTC CASSSGQAGYGYTF
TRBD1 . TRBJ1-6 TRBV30 TGTGCCTGGAGTGTTGAGACAGGGGACAATTCACCCCTCCACTTT CAWSVETGDNSPLHF
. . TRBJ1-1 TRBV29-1 TGCAGCGTTACTACAAGCATGAACACTGAAGCTTTCTTT CSVTTSMNTEAFF
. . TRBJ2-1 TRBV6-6 TGTGCCAGCAGCCGCACAGGCGGGGGCCAGGGCAATGAGCAGTTCTTC CASSRTGGGQGNEQFF
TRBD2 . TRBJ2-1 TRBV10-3 TGTGCCATCAGACCGACTAGCGGGGGAGCGAATGAGCAGTTCTTC CAIRPTSGGANEQFF
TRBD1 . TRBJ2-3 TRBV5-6 TGTGCCAGCAGCTTGCTCCACAGGGGGCCGAACTCAGATACGCAGTATTTT CASSLLHRGPNSDTQYF
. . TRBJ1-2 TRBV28 TGTGCCAGCGGGGACGGGCCGGGATACTATGGCTACACCTTC CASGDGPGYYGYTF
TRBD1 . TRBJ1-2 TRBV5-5 TGTGCCAGCGGGAAGGGACAGGGCGTCGGCTACACCTTC CASGKGQGVGYTF
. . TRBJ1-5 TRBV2 TGTGCCAGCAGTGACCCGGCAGGGAACTACTTCAATCAGCCCCAGCATTTT CASSDPAGNYFNQPQHF
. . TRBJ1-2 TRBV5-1 TGCGCCAGCAGCTTCGGGGAGAACTATGGCTACACCTTC CASSFGENYGYTF
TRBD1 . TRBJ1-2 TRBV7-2 TGTGCCAGCAGCTTAGATTCAGGGGGGAGGGGCTACACCTTC CASSLDSGGRGYTF
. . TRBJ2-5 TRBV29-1 TGCAGCATGTGGCAAGAGACCCAGTACTTC CSMWQETQYF
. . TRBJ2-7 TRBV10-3 TGTGCCATCAGTGAGTCGATTTTCACCCAGGTTGAGCAGTACTTC CAISESIFTQVEQYF
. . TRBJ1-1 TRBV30 TGTGCCTGGAGTGGGGGTGGGGCAGGGAGAATAAAAGCTTTCTTT CAWSGGGAGRIKAFF
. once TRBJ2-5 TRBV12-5 TGTGCTAGTGCCCCTCAGGGGGGATACCAAGAGACCCAGTACTTC CASAPQGGYQETQYF
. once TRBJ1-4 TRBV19 TGTGCCAGTAGTGCCAATATCCTGTCAACTAATGAAAAACTGTTTTTT CASSANILSTNEKLFF
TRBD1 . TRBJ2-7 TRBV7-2 TGTGCCAGCAGCTATACCGGGACAGGGGCCTACGAGCAGTACTTC CASSYTGTGAYEQYF
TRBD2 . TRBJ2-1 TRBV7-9 TGTGCCAGCAGCGCTGACCTAGCGGAGTCCTACAATGAGCAGTTCTTC CASSADLAESYNEQFF
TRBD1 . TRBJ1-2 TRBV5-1 TGCGCCAGCAGCTTGGAGTCAGGGGGCCTGAACTATGGCTACACCTTC CASSLESGGLNYGYTF
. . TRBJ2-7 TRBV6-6 TGTGCCAGCAGTTACTCGGCAGATTTGAGATACGAGCAGTACTTC CASSYSADLRYEQYF
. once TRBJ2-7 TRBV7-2 TGTGCCAGCAGCCCCGACGCCATGCGGGCCTACGAGCAGTACTTC CASSPDAMRAYEQYF
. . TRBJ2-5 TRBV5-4 TGTGCCAGCAGCTTGGGTTTAGAGGTCCAGAGAACCCAGTACTTC CASSLGLEVQRTQYF
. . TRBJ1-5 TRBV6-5 TGTGCCAGCAGTCGCGAGGGAGGGAGGTTTCAGCCCCAGCATTTT CASSREGGRFQPQHF
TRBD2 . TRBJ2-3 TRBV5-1 TGCGCCAGCGGAAATTTAGCGGGAGCGACAGATACGCAGTATTTT CASGNLAGATDTQYF
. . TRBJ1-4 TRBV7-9 TGTGCCAGCAGCGTAGGGGGGGAGGATGAAAAACTGTTTTTT CASSVGGEDEKLFF
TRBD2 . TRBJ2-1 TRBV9 TGTGCCAGCAGCGTAGGTCCCGGGACTAGCGGTTCGAGCTCCTACAATGAGCAGTTCTTC CASSVGPGTSGSSSYNEQFF
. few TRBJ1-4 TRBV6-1 TGTGCCAGCAGTGAAGCCCACAGTGAAAAACTGTTTTTT CASSEAHSEKLFF
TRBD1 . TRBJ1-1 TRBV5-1 TGCGCCAGCAGCTTGATGACAGGGGGTAACACTGAAGCTTTCTTT CASSLMTGGNTEAFF
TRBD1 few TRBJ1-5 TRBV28 TGTGCCAGCAACTTGGGCACAGGGGTGAATCAGCCCCAGCATTTT CASNLGTGVNQPQHF
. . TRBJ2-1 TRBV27 TGTGCCAGCAGTTTACGGGGCAGCTCTTCCTACAATGAGCAGTTCTTC CASSLRGSSSYNEQFF
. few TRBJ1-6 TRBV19 TGTGCCAGTAGTACTTTGACAGCTCCTCGGCTCCACTTT CASSTLTAPRLHF
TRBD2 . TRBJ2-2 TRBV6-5 TGTGCCAGCAGCAAGGGACTAGCGGGAAGCGGGGAGCTGTTTTTT CASSKGLAGSGELFF